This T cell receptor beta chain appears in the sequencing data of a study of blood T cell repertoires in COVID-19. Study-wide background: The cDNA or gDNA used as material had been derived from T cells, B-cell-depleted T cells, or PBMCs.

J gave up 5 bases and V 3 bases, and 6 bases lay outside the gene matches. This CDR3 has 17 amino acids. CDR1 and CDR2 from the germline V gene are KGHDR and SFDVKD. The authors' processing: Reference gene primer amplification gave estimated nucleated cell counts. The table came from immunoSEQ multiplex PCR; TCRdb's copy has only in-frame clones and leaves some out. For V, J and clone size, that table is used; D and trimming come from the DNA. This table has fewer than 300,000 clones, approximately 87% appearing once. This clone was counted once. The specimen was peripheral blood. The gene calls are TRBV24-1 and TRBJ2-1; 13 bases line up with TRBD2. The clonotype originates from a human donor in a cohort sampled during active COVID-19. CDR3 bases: TGTGCCACCAGTGATAGACAGGGACTAGCGGGAAACAATGAGCAGTTCTTC. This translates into CATSDRQGLAGNNEQFF.